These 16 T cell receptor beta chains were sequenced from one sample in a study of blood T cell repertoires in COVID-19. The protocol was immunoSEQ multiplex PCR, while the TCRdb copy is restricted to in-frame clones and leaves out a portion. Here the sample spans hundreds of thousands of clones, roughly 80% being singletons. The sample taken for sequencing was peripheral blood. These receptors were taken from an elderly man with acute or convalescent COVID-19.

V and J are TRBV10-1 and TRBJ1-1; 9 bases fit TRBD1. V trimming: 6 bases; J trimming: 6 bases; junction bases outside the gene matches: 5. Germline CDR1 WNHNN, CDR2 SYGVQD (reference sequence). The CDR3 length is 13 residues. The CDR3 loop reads CASSDRGYSEAFF. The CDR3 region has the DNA TGCGCCAGCAGCGACAGGGGGTATTCTGAAGCTTTCTTT.

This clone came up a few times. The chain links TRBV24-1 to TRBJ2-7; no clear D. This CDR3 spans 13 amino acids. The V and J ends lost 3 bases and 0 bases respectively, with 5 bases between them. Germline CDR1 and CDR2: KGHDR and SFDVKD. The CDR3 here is CATSDGSSYEQYF. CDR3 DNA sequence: TGTGCCACCAGTGATGGTAGCTCCTACGAGCAGTACTTC.

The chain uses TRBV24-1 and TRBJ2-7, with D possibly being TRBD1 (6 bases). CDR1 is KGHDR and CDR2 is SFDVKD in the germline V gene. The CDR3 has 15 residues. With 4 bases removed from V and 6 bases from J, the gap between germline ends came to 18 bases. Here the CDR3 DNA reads TGTGCCACCAGTGACTCCAGGGTTGCCAGGGGCGAGCAGTACTTC. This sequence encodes CATSDSRVARGEQYF.

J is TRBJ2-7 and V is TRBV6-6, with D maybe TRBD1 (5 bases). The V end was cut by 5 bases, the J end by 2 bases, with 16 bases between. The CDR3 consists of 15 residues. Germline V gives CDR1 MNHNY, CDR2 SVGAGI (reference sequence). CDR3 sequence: CASSTDNRRAYEQYF. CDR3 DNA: TGTGCCAGCAGTACGGACAACAGGCGAGCCTACGAGCAGTACTTC.

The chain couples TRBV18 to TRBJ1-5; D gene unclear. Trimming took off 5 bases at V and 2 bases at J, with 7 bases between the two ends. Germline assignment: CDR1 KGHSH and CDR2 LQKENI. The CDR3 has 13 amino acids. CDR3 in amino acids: CASSAGGNQPQHF. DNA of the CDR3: TGTGCCAGCTCAGCGGGCGGCAATCAGCCCCAGCATTTT.

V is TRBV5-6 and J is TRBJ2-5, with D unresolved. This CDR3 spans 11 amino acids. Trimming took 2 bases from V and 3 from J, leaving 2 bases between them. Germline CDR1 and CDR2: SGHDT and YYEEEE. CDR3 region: CASSFKETQYF. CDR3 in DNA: TGTGCCAGCAGCTTCAAAGAGACCCAGTACTTC.

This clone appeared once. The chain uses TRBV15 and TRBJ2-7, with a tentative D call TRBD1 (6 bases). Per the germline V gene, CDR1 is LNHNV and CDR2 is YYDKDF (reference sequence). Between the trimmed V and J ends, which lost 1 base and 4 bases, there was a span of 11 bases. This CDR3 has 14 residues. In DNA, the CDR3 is TGTGCCACCAGCAGAGCTAACAGGGCTTACGAGCAGTACTTC. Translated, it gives CATSRANRAYEQYF.

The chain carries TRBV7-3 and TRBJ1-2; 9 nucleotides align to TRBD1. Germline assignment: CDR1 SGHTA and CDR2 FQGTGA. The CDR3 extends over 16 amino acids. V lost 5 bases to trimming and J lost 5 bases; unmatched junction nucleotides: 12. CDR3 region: CASSPQPGTGSYGYTF. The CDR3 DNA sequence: TGTGCCAGCAGCCCCCAGCCCGGGACAGGGTCTTATGGCTACACCTTC. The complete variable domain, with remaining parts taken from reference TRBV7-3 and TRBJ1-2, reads GAGVSQTPSNKVTEKGKYVELRCDPISGHTALYWYRQSLGQGPEFLIYFQGTGAADDSGLPNDRFFAVRPEGSVSTLKIQRTERGDSAVYLCASSPQPGTGSYGYTFGSGTRLTVV.

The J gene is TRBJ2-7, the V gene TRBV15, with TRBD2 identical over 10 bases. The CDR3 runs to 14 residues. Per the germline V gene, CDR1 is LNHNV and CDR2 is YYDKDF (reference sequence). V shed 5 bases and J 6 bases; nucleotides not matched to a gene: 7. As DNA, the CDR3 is TGTGCCACCAGCGGAGCGGGGGGGCTTCGCGAGCAGTACTTC. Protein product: CATSGAGGLREQYF. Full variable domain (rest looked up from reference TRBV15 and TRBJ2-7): DAMVIQNPRYQVTQFGKPVTLSCSQTLNHNVMYWYQQKSSQAPKLLFHYYDKDFNNEADTPDNFQSRRPNTSFCFLDIRSPGLGDTAMYLCATSGAGGLREQYFGPGTRLTVT.

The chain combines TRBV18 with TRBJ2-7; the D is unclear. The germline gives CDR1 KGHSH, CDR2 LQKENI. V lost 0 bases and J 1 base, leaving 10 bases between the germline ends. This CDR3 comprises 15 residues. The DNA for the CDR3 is TGTGCCAGCTCACCACCGTCAGGTCGGTCCTACGAGCAGTACTTC. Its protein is CASSPPSGRSYEQYF.

CDR3 coding DNA: TGTGCCAGTAGTAACAGTCGTTTCATGAACACTGAAGCTTTCTTT. Its protein is CASSNSRFMNTEAFF. The chain joins TRBV19 to TRBJ1-1; the D is unclear. The CDR3 is made up of 15 amino acids. In germline, CDR1 is LNHDA, CDR2 SQIVND (reference sequence). V gave up 4 bases and J gave up 0 bases, with 12 bases separating them.

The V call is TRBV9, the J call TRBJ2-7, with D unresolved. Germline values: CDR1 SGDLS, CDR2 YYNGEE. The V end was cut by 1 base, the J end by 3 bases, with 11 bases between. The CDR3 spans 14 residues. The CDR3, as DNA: TGTGCCAGCAGCGTAAACGGAAACAGCTACGAGCAGTACTTC. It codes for CASSVNGNSYEQYF.

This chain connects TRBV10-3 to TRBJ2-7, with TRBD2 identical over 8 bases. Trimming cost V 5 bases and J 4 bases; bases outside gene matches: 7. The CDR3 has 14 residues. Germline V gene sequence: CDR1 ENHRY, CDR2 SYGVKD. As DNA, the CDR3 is TGTGCCATCAGTCCCTCGAGCGGGGGATACGAGCAGTACTTC. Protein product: CAISPSSGGYEQYF.

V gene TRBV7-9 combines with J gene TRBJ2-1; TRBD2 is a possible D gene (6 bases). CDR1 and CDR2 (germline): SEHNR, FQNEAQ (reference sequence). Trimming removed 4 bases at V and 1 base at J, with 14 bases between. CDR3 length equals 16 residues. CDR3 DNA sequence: TGTGCCAGCAGCTCATACCAAGGGAGGTCCTACAATGAGCAGTTCTTC. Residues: CASSSYQGRSYNEQFF. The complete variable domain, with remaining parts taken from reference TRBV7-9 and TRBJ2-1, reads DTGVSQNPRHKITKRGQNVTFRCDPISEHNRLYWYRQTLGQGPEFLTYFQNEAQLEKSRLLSDRFSAERPKGSFSTLEIQRTEQGDSAMYLCASSSYQGRSYNEQFFGPGTRLTVL.

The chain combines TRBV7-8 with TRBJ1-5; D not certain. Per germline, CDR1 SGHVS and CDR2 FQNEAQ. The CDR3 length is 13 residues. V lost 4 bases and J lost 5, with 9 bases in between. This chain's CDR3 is CASSSGVYQPQHF. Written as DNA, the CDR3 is TGTGCCAGCAGCTCCGGGGTTTATCAGCCCCAGCATTTT. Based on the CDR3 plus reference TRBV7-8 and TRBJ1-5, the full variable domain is GAGVSQSPRYKVAKRGQDVALRCDPISGHVSLFWYQQALGQGPEFLTYFQNEAQLDKSGLPSDRFFAERPEGSVSTLKIQRTQQEDSAVYLCASSSGVYQPQHFGDGTRLSIL.

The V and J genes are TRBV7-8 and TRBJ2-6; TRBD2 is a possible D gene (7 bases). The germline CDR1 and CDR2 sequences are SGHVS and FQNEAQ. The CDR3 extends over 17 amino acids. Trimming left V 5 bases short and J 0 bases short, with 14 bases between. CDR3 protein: CASSPSAGASGANVLTF. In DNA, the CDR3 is TGTGCCAGCAGCCCCTCTGCGGGGGCCTCTGGGGCCAACGTCCTGACTTTC.